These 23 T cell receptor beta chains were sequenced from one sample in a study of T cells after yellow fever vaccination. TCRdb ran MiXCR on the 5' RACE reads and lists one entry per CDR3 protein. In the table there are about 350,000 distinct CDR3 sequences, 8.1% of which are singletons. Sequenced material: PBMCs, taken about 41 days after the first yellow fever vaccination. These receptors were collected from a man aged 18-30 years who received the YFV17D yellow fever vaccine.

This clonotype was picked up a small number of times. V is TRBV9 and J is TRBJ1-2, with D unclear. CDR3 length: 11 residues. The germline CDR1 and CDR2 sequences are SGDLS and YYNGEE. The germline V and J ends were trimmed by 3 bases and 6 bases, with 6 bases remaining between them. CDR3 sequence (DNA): TGTGCCAGCAGCGGGGGAAATGGCTACACCTTC. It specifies CASSGGNGYTF.

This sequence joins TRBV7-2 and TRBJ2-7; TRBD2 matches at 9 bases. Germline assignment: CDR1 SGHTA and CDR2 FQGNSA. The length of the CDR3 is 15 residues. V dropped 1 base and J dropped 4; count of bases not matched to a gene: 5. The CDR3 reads CASSLVGGGVYEQYV. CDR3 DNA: TGTGCCAGCAGCTTAGTTGGCGGGGGGGTTTACGAGCAGTACGTC.

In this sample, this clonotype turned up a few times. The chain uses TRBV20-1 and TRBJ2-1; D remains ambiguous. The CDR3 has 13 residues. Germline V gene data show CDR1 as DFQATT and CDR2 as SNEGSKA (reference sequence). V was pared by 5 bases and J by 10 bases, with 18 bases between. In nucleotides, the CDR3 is TGCAGTGCTCCCTTTACTCGGCCCGGAGAGCAGTTCTTC. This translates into CSAPFTRPGEQFF.

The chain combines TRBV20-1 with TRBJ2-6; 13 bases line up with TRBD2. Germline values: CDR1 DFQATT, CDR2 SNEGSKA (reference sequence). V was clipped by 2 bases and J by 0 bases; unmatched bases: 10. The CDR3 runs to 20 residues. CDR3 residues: CSARKPPGTSGDSGANVLTF. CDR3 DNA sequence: TGCAGTGCTAGAAAGCCCCCCGGGACTAGCGGGGACTCTGGGGCCAACGTCCTGACTTTC.

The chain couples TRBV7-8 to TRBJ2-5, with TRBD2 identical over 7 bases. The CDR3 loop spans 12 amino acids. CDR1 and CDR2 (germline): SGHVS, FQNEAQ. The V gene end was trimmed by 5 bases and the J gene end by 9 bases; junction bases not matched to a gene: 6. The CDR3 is CASSPWGRAQYF. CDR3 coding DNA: TGTGCCAGCAGCCCCTGGGGGAGGGCCCAGTACTTC. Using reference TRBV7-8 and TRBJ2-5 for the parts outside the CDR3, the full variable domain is GAGVSQSPRYKVAKRGQDVALRCDPISGHVSLFWYQQALGQGPEFLTYFQNEAQLDKSGLPSDRFFAERPEGSVSTLKIQRTQQEDSAVYLCASSPWGRAQYFGPGTRLLVL.

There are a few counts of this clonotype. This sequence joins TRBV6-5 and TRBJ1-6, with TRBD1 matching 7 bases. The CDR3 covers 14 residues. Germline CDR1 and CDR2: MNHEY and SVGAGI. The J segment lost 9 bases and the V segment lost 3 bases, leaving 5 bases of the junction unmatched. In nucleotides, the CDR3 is TGTGCCAGCAGTTATGGAGACAGGGCTTCACCCCTCCACTTT. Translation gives CASSYGDRASPLHF.

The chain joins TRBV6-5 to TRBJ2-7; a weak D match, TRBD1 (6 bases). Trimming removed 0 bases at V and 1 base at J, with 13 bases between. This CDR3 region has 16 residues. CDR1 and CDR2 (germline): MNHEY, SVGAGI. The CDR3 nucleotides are TGTGCCAGCAGTTACTCGATAACAGGGTCGTCCTACGAGCAGTACTTC. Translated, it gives CASSYSITGSSYEQYF.

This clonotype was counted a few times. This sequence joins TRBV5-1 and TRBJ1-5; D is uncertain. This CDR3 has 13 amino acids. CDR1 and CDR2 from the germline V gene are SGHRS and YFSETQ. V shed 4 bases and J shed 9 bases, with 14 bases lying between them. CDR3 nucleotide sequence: TGCGCCAGCAGCCTGGACGGGGTTGCGCCCCAGCATTTT. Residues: CASSLDGVAPQHF.

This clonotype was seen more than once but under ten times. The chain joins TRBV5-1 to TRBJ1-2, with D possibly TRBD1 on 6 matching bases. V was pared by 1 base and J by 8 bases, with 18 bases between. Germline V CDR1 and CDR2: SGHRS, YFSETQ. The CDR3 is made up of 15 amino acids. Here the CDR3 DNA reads TGCGCCAGCAGCTTGAACCCAGGGGAAGTGAACGGCTACACCTTC. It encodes CASSLNPGEVNGYTF.

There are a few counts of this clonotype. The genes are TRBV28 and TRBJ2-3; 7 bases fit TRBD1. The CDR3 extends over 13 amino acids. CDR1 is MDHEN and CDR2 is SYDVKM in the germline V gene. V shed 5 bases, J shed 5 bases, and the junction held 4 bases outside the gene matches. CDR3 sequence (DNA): TGTGCCAGCAGTCCCCGACAGGGAGATACGCAGTATTTT. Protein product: CASSPRQGDTQYF.

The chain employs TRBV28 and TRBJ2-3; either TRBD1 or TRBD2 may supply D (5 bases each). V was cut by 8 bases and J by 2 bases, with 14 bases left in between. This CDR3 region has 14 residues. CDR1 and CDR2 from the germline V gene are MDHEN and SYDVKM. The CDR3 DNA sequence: TGTGCCAGCTGTAATGGGGGTGACACAGATACGCAGTATTTT. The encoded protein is CASCNGGDTDTQYF.

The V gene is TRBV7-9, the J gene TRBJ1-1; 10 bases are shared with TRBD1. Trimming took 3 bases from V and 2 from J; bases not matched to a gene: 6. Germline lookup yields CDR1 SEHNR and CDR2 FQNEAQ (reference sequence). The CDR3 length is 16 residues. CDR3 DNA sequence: TGTGCCAGCAGCTTCGGGACAGGGGATCCCAACACTGAAGCTTTCTTT. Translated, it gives CASSFGTGDPNTEAFF.

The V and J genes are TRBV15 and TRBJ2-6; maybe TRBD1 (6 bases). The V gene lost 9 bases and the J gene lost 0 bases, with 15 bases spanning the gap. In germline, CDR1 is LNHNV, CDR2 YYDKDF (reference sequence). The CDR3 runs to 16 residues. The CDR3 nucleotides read TGTGCCACTTCCGCCGGGACAACCTCTGGGGCCAACGTCCTGACTTTC. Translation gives CATSAGTTSGANVLTF.

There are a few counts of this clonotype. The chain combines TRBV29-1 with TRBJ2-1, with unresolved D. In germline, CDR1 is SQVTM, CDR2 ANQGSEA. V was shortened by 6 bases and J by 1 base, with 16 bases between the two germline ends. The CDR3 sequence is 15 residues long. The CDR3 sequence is CSVSWRLLSYNEQFF. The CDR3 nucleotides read TGCAGCGTATCATGGCGCCTTTTGTCCTACAATGAGCAGTTCTTC.

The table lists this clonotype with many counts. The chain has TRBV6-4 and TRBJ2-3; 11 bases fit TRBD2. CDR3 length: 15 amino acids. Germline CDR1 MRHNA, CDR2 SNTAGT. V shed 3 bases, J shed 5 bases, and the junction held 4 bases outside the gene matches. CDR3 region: CASSETSGDEDTQYF. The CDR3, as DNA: TGTGCCAGCAGTGAGACTAGCGGGGACGAAGATACGCAGTATTTT.

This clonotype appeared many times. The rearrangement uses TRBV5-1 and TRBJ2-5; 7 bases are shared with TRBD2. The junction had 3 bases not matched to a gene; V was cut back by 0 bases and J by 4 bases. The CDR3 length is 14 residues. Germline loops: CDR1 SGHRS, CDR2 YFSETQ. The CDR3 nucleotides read TGCGCCAGCAGCTTGGAGGGCGGGGGAGAGACCCAGTACTTC. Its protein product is CASSLEGGGETQYF. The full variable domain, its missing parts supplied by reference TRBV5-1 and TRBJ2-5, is KAGVTQTPRYLIKTRGQQVTLSCSPISGHRSVSWYQQTPGQGLQFLFEYFSETQRNKGNFPGRFSGRQFSNSRSEMNVSTLELGDSALYLCASSLEGGGETQYFGPGTRLLVL.

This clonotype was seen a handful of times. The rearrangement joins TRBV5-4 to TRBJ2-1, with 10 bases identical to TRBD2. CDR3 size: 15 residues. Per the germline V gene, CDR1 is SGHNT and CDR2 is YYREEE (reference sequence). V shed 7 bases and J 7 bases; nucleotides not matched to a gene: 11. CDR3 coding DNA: TGTGCCAGCCTAGGCCAGCGGGGGGGCCGGAATGAGCAGTTCTTC. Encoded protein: CASLGQRGGRNEQFF.

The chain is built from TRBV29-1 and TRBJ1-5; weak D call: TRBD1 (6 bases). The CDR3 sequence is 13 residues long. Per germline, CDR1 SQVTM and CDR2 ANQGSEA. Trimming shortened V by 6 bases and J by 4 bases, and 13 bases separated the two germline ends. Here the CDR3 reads CSVLQGLNQPQHF. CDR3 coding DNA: TGCAGCGTACTACAGGGACTTAATCAGCCCCAGCATTTT. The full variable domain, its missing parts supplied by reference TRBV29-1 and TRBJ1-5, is SAVISQKPSRDICQRGTSLTIQCQVDSQVTMMFWYRQQPGQSLTLIATANQGSEATYESGFVIDKFPISRPNLTFSTLTVSNMSPEDSSIYLCSVLQGLNQPQHFGDGTRLSIL.

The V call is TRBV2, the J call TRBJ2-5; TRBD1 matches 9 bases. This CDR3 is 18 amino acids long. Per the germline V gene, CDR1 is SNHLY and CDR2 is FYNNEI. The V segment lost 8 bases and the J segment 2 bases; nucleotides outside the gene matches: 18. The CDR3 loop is CASFAGPGTGRRQETQYF. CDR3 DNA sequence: TGTGCCAGCTTTGCGGGCCCCGGGACAGGGCGTAGGCAAGAGACCCAGTACTTC.

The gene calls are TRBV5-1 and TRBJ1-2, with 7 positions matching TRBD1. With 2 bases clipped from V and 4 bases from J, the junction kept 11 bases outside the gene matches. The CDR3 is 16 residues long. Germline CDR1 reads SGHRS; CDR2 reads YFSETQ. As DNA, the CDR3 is TGCGCCAGCAGCTTTACCCCTGACAGGGCGGGCTATGGCTACACCTTC. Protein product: CASSFTPDRAGYGYTF.

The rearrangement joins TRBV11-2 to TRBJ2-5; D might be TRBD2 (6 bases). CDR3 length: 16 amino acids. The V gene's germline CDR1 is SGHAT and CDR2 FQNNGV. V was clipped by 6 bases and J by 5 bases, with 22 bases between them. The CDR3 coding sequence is TGTGCCAGCAGACAAAGAGGTGCTAGCGATCGGGAGACCCAGTACTTC. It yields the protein CASRQRGASDRETQYF.

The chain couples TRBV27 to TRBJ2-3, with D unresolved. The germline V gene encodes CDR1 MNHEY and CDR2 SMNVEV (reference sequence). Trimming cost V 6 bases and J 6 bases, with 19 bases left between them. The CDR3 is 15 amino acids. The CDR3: CASRSSVGWRDTQYF. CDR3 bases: TGTGCCAGCAGATCGAGCGTGGGTTGGCGGGATACGCAGTATTTT.

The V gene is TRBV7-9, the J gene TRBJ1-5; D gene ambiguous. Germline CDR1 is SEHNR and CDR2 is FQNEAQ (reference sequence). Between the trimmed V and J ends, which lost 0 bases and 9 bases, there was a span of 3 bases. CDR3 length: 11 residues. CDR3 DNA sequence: TGTGCCAGCAGCTTAGCGGGGCCCCAGCATTTT. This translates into CASSLAGPQHF.